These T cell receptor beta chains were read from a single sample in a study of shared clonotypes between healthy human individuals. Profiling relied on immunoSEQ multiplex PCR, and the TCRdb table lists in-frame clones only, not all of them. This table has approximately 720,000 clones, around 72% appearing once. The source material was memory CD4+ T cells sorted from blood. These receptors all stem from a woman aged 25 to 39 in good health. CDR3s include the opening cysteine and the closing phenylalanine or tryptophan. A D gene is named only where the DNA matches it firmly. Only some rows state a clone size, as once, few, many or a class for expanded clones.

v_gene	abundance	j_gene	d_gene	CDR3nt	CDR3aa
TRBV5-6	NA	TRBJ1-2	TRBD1	TGTGCCAGCAGCTTGGGCGACAGGGACAATGGCTACACCTTC	CASSLGDRDNGYTF
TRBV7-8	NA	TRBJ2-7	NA	TGTGCCAGCAGCTTAGCGACTGGTACAGACGAGCAGTACTTC	CASSLATGTDEQYF
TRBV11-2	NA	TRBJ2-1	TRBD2	TGTGCCAGCAGCTTGACTAGCGGGCAGAATGAGCAGTTCTTC	CASSLTSGQNEQFF
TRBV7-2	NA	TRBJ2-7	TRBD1	TGTGCCAGCAGCTTATATGGAACAGGGGGAACCTACGAGCAGTACTTC	CASSLYGTGGTYEQYF
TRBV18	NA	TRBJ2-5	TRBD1	TGTGCCAGCTCACCAGCGACAGGGGTGGGCCAAGAGACCCAGTACTTC	CASSPATGVGQETQYF
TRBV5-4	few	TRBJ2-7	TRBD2	TGTGCCAGCAGCTTGGGCCCTAGCGGGAGGGCCTACGAGCAGTACTTC	CASSLGPSGRAYEQYF
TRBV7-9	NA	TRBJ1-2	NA	TGTGCCAGCAGCACTAACTACAGGGATTCGAAGGATGGCTACACCTTC	CASSTNYRDSKDGYTF
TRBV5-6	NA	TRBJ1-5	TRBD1	TGTGCCAGCAGCTTGGGGGGACAGGGGAACAATCAGCCCCAGCATTTT	CASSLGGQGNNQPQHF
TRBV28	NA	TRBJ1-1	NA	TGTGCCAGCATAAGTCCGTCGATGAACACTGAAGCTTTCTTT	CASISPSMNTEAFF
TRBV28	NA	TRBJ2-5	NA	TGTGCCGGCCGGCAGGAAGAGACCCAGTACTTC	CAGRQEETQYF
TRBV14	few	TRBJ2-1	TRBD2	TGTGCCAGCAGCCGATACCAGGCGGGAGGGCTCCTCAATGAGCAGTTCTTC	CASSRYQAGGLLNEQFF
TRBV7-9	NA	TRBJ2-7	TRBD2	TGTGCCAGCAGCTCAACTAGCGGGAGGGGGATGGGGAAGGAGCAGTACTTC	CASSSTSGRGMGKEQYF
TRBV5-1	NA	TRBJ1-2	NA	TGCGCCAGCAGCTCCGATTATCGACAGCTAGCCGGCTACACCTTC	CASSSDYRQLAGYTF
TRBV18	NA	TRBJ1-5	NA	TGTGCCAGCTCACCACTCTCGAGCCCCGATCAGCCCCAGCATTTT	CASSPLSSPDQPQHF
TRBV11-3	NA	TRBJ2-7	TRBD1	TGTGCCAGCAGCAAAGGACAGGGCTCCTACGAGCAGTACTTC	CASSKGQGSYEQYF
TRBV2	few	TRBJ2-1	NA	TGTGCCAGCAACCAGGGGGGATTCAATGAGCAGTTCTTC	CASNQGGFNEQFF
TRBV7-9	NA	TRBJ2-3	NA	TGTGCCAGCAGCTTAGCGGGAGCACGCACAGATACGCAGTATTTT	CASSLAGARTDTQYF
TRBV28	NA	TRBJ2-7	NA	TGTGCCAGCATACCCCAGTGGAGCTCCTACGAGCAGTACTTC	CASIPQWSSYEQYF
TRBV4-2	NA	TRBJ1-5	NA	TGTGCCAGCAGCCAACATGGGTCAGGCAATCAGCCCCAGCATTTT	CASSQHGSGNQPQHF
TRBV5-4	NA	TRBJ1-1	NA	TGTGCCAGCAGCTTGCCCTTGGGGGCCGCCCGCACTGAAGCTTTCTTT	CASSLPLGAARTEAFF
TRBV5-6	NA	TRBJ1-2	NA	TGTGCCAGCAGCTTGGACTACCGCATACAGGGTGGCTATGGCTACACCTTC	CASSLDYRIQGGYGYTF
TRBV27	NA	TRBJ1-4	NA	TGTGCCAGCAGTTTAGGTTGGGGCACAACCACTAATGAAAAACTGTTTTTT	CASSLGWGTTTNEKLFF
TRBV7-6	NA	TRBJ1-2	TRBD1	TGTGCCAGCAGCTCAGGACCGGGACAGGGGTATGGCTACACCTTC	CASSSGPGQGYGYTF
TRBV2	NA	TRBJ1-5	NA	TGTGCCAGCAGTACGGCGTATAGCAATCAGCCCCAGCATTTT	CASSTAYSNQPQHF
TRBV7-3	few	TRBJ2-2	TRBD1	TGTGCCAGCAGCTTAGTAGGGGGCTCCGGGGAGCTGTTTTTT	CASSLVGGSGELFF
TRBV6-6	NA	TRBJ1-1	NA	TGTGCCAGCACTTACTCCCGCCGGGAACTAAACACTGAAGCTTTCTTT	CASTYSRRELNTEAFF
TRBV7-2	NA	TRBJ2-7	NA	TGTGCCAGCAGCCGCCCCGATCGCTACGAGCAGTACTTC	CASSRPDRYEQYF
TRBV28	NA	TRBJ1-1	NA	TGTGCCAGCAGTTTAGGTTCAGGCGCAAAAGCTTTCTTT	CASSLGSGAKAFF
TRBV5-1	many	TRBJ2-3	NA	TGCGCCAGCAGCCCGGGACAGCGGGAGCCGACAGATACGCAGTATTTT	CASSPGQREPTDTQYF
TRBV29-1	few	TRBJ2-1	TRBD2	TGCAGCGTTGAGATAGCGGGAGGTGGTGAGCAGTTCTTC	CSVEIAGGGEQFF
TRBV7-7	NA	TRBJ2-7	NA	TGTGCCAGCAGCTTAGGTTCGGGAGTCCCCTACGAGCAGTACTTC	CASSLGSGVPYEQYF
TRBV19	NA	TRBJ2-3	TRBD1	TGTGCCTGCCGCTCCGGGGACAGGGCGGTAACAGATACGCAGTATTTT	CACRSGDRAVTDTQYF
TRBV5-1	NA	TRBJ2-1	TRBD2	TGCGCCAGCACTTGGGCGGGAGGGGAAAATGAGCAGTTCTTC	CASTWAGGENEQFF
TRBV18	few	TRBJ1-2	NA	TGTGCCAGCTCATCCGGCGCCGGGACCTCGGGCTACACCTTC	CASSSGAGTSGYTF
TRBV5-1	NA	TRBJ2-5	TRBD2	TGCGCCAGCAGCGGGGCTAGCGGGAAAGAGACCCAGTACTTC	CASSGASGKETQYF
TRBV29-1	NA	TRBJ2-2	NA	TGCAGCGTTGTGCGGGACACCACCGGGGAGCTGTTTTTT	CSVVRDTTGELFF
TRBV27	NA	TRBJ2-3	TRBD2	TGTGCCAGCAGAAAACGCCTAGCGGGGTTGGGTACTACGACCGATACGCAGTATTTT	CASRKRLAGLGTTTDTQYF
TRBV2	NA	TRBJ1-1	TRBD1	TGTGCCAGCAGAACCGGGACAGGGGGGCTGAACACTGAAGCTTTCTTT	CASRTGTGGLNTEAFF
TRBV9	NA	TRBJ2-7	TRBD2	TGTGCCAGCAGCGTAAGTAGCGGGACTTACGAGCAGTACTTC	CASSVSSGTYEQYF
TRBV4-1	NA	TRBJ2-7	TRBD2	TGCGCCAGCAGCCAAGAAGGGCTAGCGGGATACTACGAGCAGTACTTC	CASSQEGLAGYYEQYF
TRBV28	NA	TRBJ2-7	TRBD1	TGTGCCAGCAGTTTTGGACAGGGATTTAGCGAGCAGTACTTC	CASSFGQGFSEQYF